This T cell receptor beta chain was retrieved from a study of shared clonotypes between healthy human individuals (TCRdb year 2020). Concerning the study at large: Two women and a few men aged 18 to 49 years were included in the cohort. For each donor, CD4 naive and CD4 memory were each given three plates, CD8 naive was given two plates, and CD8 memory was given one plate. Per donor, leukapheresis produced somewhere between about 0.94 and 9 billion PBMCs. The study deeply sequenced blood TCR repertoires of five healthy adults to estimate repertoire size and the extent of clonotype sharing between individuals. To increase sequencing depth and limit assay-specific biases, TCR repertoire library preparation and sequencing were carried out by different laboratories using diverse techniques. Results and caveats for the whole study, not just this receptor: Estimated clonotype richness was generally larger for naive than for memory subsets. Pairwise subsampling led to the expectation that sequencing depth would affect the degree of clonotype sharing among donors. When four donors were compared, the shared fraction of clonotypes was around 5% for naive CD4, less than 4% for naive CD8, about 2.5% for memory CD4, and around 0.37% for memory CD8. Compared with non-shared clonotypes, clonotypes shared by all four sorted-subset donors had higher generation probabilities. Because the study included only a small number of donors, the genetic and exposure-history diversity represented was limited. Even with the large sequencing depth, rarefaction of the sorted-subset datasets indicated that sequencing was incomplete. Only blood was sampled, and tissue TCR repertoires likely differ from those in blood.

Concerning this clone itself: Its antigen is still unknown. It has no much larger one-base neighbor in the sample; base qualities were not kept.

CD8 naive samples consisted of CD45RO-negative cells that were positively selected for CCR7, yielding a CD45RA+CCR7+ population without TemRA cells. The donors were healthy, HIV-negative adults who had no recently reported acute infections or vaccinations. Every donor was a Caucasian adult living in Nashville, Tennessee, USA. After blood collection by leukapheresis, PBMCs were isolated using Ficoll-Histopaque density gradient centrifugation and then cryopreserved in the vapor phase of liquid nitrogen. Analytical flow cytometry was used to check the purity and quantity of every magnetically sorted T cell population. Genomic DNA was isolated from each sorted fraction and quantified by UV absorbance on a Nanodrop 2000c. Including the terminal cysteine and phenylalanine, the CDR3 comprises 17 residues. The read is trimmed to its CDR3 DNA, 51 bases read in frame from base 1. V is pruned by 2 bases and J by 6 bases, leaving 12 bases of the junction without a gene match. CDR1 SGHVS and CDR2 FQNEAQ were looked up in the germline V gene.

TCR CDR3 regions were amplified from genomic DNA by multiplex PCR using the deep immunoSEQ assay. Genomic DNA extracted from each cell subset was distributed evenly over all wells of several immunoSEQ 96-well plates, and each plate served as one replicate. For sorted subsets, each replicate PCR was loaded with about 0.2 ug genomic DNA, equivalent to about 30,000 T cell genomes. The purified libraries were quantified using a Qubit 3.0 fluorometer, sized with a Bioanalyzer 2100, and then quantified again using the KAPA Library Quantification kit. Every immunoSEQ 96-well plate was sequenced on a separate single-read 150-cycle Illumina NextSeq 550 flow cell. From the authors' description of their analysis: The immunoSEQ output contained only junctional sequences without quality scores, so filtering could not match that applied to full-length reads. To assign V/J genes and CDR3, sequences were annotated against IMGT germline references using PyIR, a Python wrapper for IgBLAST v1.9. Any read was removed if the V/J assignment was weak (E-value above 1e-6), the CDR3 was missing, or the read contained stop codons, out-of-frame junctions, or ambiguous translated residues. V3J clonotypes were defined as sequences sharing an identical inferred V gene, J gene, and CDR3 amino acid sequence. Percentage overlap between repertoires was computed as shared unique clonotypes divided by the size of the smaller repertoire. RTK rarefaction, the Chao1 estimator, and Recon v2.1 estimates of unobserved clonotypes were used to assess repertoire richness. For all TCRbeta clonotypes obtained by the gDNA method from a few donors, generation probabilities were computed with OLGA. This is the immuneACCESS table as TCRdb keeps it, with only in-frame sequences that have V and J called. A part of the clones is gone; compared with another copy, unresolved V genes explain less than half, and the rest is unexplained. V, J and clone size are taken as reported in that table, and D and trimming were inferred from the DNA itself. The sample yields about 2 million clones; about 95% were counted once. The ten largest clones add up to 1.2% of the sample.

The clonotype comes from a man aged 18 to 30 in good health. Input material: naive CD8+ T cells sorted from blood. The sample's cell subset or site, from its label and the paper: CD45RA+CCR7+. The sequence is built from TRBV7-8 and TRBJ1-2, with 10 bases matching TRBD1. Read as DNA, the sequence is TGTGCCAGCAGCTTAACATTCCTGGGGACAGGGGCGGATGGCTACACCTTC. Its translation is CASSLTFLGTGADGYTF.